This T cell receptor (beta chain) was identified during a study of blood T cells in healthy people across ages. Using a J-beta primer mix together with a sample-barcoded 5' primer, a second PCR was run for 7 to 11 cycles. TCRdb re-derived calls from the 5' RACE reads in MiXCR, one entry per CDR3 protein. The data contain roughly 2 million distinct CDR3 sequences, around 48% of them seen just once; the ten biggest clones take up less than 2.5%. The source is a woman aged 40-49 years in good health. Sequenced: blood.

Written as DNA, the CDR3 is TGTGCCAGCAGCCGAGAAATGGGAGGCTACGAGCAGTACTTC. It translates to CASSREMGGYEQYF. The rearrangement joins TRBV7-2 to TRBJ2-5; maybe TRBD2 (6 bases). With the DNA end fitting TRBJ2-7 better, the J assignment may be wrong. This CDR3 is built from 14 residues. Germline CDR1 and CDR2: SGHTA and FQGNSA.